These 5 T cell receptor beta chains came from one sample sequenced in a study of CD8 T cells in Susac syndrome. The RNA, roughly 0.5 to 1 ug, was put through reverse transcription using random hexamers. Each CDR3 protein gets one entry after TCRdb re-called the immunoSEQ multiplex PCR reads with MiXCR. Of some 190,000 distinct CDR3 sequences listed, around 95% were seen once; the top ten hold about 0.094%. Sequenced material: CD4+ T cells from PBMCs. The receptors shown here come from a human donor in good health.

This chain links TRBV20-1 with TRBJ2-4, with 12 bases that match TRBD2. The germline V gene encodes CDR1 DFQATT and CDR2 SNEGSKA (reference sequence). The CDR3 is made up of 21 amino acids. Trimming cost V 4 bases and J 0 bases; bases outside gene matches: 19. CDR3 in amino acids: CSANPHRASGRGGLAKNIQYF. CDR3 nucleotides: TGCAGTGCTAACCCACACCGCGCTAGCGGGAGGGGGGGTCTAGCCAAAAACATTCAGTACTTC.

The chain carries TRBV3-1 and TRBJ2-1, with 12 bases that match TRBD2. The V and J ends lost 4 bases and 12 bases, in that order; junction bases with no gene match: 7. This CDR3 is 14 amino acids long. Germline CDR1 reads LGHDT; CDR2 reads YNNKEL (reference sequence). CDR3 protein: CASSLLGLAGRQFF. CDR3 DNA: TGTGCCAGCAGCCTTCTCGGACTAGCGGGAAGGCAGTTCTTC.

The chain has TRBV5-1 and TRBJ2-2, with D uncertain. The V gene's germline CDR1 is SGHRS and CDR2 YFSETQ. Trimming shortened V by 10 bases and J by 3 bases, and 19 bases separated the two germline ends. This CDR3 is built from 15 residues. CDR3 region: CAGKLEPRDTGELFF. In DNA form, the CDR3 reads TGCGCCGGCAAGTTGGAGCCCCGCGACACCGGGGAGCTGTTTTTT.

The chain couples TRBV24-1 to TRBJ2-7; the match to TRBD2 covers 15 bases. The germline V gene encodes CDR1 KGHDR and CDR2 SFDVKD. V lost 8 bases, J lost 1 base, and 8 bases stayed unmatched. This CDR3 is built from 17 residues. The CDR3 sequence is CATIGTSGRNKSYEQYV. DNA for the CDR3: TGTGCCACCATAGGGACTAGCGGGAGGAATAAATCCTACGAGCAGTACGTC.

The chain recombines TRBV27 with TRBJ2-7; D is undetermined. The CDR3 loop spans 14 amino acids. V lost 3 bases and J lost 0, with 9 bases in between. Per the germline V gene, CDR1 is MNHEY and CDR2 is SMNVEV (reference sequence). CDR3 sequence reads: CASSFPQPSYEQYV. The DNA for the CDR3 is TGTGCCAGCAGTTTCCCGCAGCCCTCCTACGAGCAGTACGTC.